The subject of this entry is one TCR beta chain. Its matching antigen is unknown. This record belongs to a study of cytomegalovirus exposure and HLA in healthy donors. Points from the study as a whole: Rarity held for most TCR sequences, but there were some public TCRs that occurred in many donors. Being productive about 87% or about 30% of the time was typical of most TCR beta V segments in an earlier analysis.

This CDR3 has 15 residues. Trimming stripped 8 bases from V and 7 bases from J, with 18 bases between. Germline loops: CDR1 SNHLY, CDR2 FYNNEI. The primer mix had 60 Vbeta and 13 Jbeta primers. Sequencing was performed with immunoSEQ multiplex PCR; in TCRdb, only in-frame clones are kept and a portion is missing. Seen here are 150,000 to 200,000 clones, over 65% observed once, and the top ten hold approximately 4.4%. The sequence was collected from a man in his late teens or twenties in good health and CMV-seropositive. The rearrangement links TRBV2 to TRBJ1-6, with D unresolved. What was sequenced was PBMCs. CDR3 sequence: CASLRSEALNSPLHF. The CDR3 DNA is TGTGCCAGCCTGCGTTCCGAGGCTTTAAATTCACCCCTCCACTTT.